The sequence of this TCR beta chain was determined in a study of cytotoxic CD8 clonotypes in ibrutinib-treated CLL. Study-wide findings and caveats: Lymph node repertoires were not studied, and sampling times were unmatched. Circulating CD8+ T-cell counts were tracked by baseline clonality, which exceeded that of age-matched healthy donors. At progression, clonality fell back toward baseline after rising at ibrutinib response.

Measured with immunoSEQ multiplex PCR; TCRdb has only the in-frame clones, and not every one. The data show approximately 57,000 clones, with 56% seen just once and over 20% held by the top ten. Germline V gives CDR1 ENHRY, CDR2 SYGVKD. The CDR3 has 12 amino acids. With 3 bases removed from V and 9 bases from J, the gap between germline ends came to 8 bases. From cryopreserved PBMCs came roughly 1.8 micrograms of genomic DNA used for TCR beta libraries. This clone showed up many times. Its antigen is as yet unknown. The rearrangement links TRBV10-3 to TRBJ2-2, with D unclear. Sequencing was performed on PBMCs, taken after 24 months of ibrutinib treatment. The receptor was derived from a human donor with chronic lymphocytic leukemia. The CDR3 region has the DNA TGTGCCATCAGTGAACACCACCGGGAGCTGTTTTTT. Residues: CAISEHHRELFF.